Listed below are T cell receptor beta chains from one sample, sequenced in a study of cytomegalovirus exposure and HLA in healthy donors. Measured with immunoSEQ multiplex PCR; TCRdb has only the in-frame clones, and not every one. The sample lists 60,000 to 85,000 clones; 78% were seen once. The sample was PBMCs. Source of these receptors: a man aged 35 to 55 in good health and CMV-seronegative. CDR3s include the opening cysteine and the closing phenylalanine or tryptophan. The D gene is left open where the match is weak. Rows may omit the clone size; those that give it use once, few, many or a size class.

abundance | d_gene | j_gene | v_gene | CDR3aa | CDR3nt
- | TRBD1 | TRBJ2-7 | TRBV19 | CASSIEGRQGGYEQYF | TGTGCCAGTAGTATAGAAGGCAGACAGGGTGGCTACGAGCAGTACTTC
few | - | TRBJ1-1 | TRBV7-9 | CASSGLRRAFF | TGTGCCAGCAGCGGCCTTCGTCGAGCTTTCTTT
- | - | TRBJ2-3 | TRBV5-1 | CASSLVQGIADTQYF | TGCGCCAGCAGCTTGGTGCAGGGAATCGCAGATACGCAGTATTTT
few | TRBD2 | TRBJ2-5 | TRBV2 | CASRGLAGQEQYF | TGTGCCAGCAGGGGACTAGCGGGGCAAGAGCAGTACTTC
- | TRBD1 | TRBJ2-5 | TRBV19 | CASSGTGVETQYF | TGTGCCAGTAGTGGCACAGGGGTAGAGACCCAGTACTTC
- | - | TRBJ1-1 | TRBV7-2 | CASSLAHSGGKAFF | TGTGCCAGCAGCTTAGCGCACTCGGGGGGCAAAGCTTTCTTT
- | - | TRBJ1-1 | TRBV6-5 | CASSPTGLRNTEAFF | TGTGCCAGCAGTCCTACAGGCCTCCGGAACACTGAAGCTTTCTTT
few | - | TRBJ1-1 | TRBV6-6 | CASSLLDRGTEAFF | TGTGCCAGCAGCCTTCTCGACAGAGGCACTGAAGCTTTCTTT
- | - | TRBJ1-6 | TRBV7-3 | CASTLTPGSSPLHF | TGTGCCAGCACCTTAACCCCCGGGTCTTCACCCCTCCACTTT
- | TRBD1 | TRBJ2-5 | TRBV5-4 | CASRNTGTGGQETQYF | TGTGCCAGCAGGAACACCGGGACAGGGGGGCAAGAGACCCAGTACTTC
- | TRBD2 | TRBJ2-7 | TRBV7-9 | CSSSSPRFAGGQIAYEQYF | TGTTCCAGCAGCTCCCCAAGGTTTGCGGGGGGCCAAATAGCCTACGAGCAGTACTTC
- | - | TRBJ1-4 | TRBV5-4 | CASQTVNEKLFF | TGTGCCAGCCAGACAGTTAATGAAAAACTGTTTTTT